Listed below are T cell receptor beta chains from one sample, sequenced in a study of T cell repertoires in cytomegalovirus infection. These receptors lack a known antigen. TCRdb re-analysed the reads in MiXCR, keeping a single row per CDR3 protein. The sample has 600,000 to 700,000 distinct CDR3 sequences, around 32% seen once; the top ten hold 15% to 20%. The sequences come from cultured PBMCs, collected from culture after CMV antigen stimulation. The receptor source for this set is a human donor in good health (CMV status not recorded). Some clones in this sample may be carry-over from other donors' samples. Each CDR3 is given with its conserved first and last residue. The D gene is left open where the match is weak. Clone sizes are given selectively: once, few, many, or a class where the clone is expanded.

12	TRBV12-3/TRBV12-4	NA	NA	TRBJ1-2	CASSFTVYGYTF	TGTGCCAGCAGTTTCACGGTTTATGGCTACACCTTC
14	TRBV5-1	few	TRBD1	TRBJ1-2	CASSLDRGDYGYTF	TGCGCCAGCAGCTTGGACAGGGGGGACTATGGCTACACCTTC
15	TRBV7-7	NA	TRBD1	TRBJ1-1	CASSITGDVKTEAFF	TGTGCCAGCAGCATTACAGGGGATGTGAAAACTGAAGCTTTCTTT
14	TRBV20-1	NA	TRBD1	TRBJ1-2	CSAREPGGSYGYTF	TGCAGTGCTAGAGAACCAGGGGGGAGCTATGGCTACACCTTC
14	TRBV12-3/TRBV12-4	few	TRBD2	TRBJ2-7	CASSPGLAGDEQYF	TGTGCCAGCAGTCCAGGACTAGCGGGAGACGAGCAGTACTTC
14	TRBV7-2	few	NA	TRBJ1-2	CASSKRDSVIGYTF	TGTGCCAGCAGCAAAAGAGACAGTGTCATTGGCTACACCTTC
14	TRBV7-2	many	NA	TRBJ1-1	CASTIDGGSTEAFF	TGTGCCAGCACCATAGACGGGGGTAGCACTGAAGCTTTCTTT
12	TRBV12-3/TRBV12-4	NA	NA	TRBJ2-7	CVSQEALYEQYF	TGTGTCAGCCAAGAAGCTCTCTACGAGCAGTACTTC
12	TRBV7-8	NA	NA	TRBJ2-5	CASTYSGETQYF	TGTGCCAGCACGTATTCAGGGGAGACCCAGTACTTC
15	TRBV20-1	NA	TRBD2	TRBJ2-1	CSASLWGEGNNEQFF	TGCAGTGCCAGCCTATGGGGGGAGGGAAACAATGAGCAGTTCTTC
14	TRBV6-5	few	TRBD2	TRBJ2-2	CASRLAGGAGELFF	TGTGCCAGCAGGCTAGCGGGAGGGGCCGGGGAGCTGTTTTTT
15	TRBV7-2	many	TRBD1	TRBJ1-5	CASSWTGNSNQPQHF	TGTGCCAGCAGCTGGACAGGGAATAGCAATCAGCCCCAGCATTTT
14	TRBV19	NA	NA	TRBJ2-4	CASAWGRAKNIQYF	TGTGCCAGCGCCTGGGGGAGGGCCAAAAACATTCAGTACTTC
13	TRBV11-2	once	NA	TRBJ2-7	CTSSSIRRYEQYF	TGTACCAGCAGCTCCATAAGAAGGTACGAGCAGTACTTC
14	TRBV7-2	NA	NA	TRBJ2-3	CASSLEILADTQYF	TGTGCCAGCAGCTTAGAAATTCTTGCAGATACGCAGTATTTT
15	TRBV5-6	NA	TRBD1	TRBJ1-6	CASSPMDRGNSPLHF	TGTGCCAGCAGCCCAATGGACAGGGGAAATTCACCCCTCCACTTT